The rows below give T cell receptor beta chains drawn from one sample of a study of regulatory T cells in long-lasting Graves disease. One entry per CDR3 protein results from TCRdb running MiXCR on the multiplex PCR reads. The repertoire has about 620,000 distinct CDR3 sequences, 15% to 20% of them found once; the top ten carry around 18%. The same sample was also studied in work on T cells in Graves' hyperthyroidism and ophthalmopathy.

This specimen consisted of peripheral blood mononuclear cells (PBMCs), obtained at new diagnosis, from a patient treated with antithyroid drugs. Receptors were obtained from a woman in her thirties with Graves disease. Both conserved end residues are part of each CDR3. The D gene is left open where the match is weak. Clone size appears in some rows only: once, few, many, or a class for an expanded clone.

clone_size: few; v_call: TRBV6-1; j_call: TRBJ2-2; d_call: TRBD1; cdr3_aa: CASNPGVTGGLGELFF; cdr3_nt: TGTGCCAGCAACCCTGGAGTGACAGGGGGCCTCGGGGAGCTGTTTTTT
clone_size: few; v_call: TRBV5-1; j_call: TRBJ2-4; d_call: TRBD2; cdr3_aa: CASSSGLAGVVSKNIQYF; cdr3_nt: TGTGCCAGCAGCTCCGGACTAGCGGGGGTAGTATCCAAAAACATTCAGTACTTC
clone_size: few; v_call: TRBV19; j_call: TRBJ1-5; d_call: TRBD1; cdr3_aa: CASSMGVDRGNQPQHF; cdr3_nt: TGTGCCAGTAGTATGGGGGTCGACAGGGGCAATCAGCCCCAGCATTTT
clone_size: few; v_call: TRBV30; j_call: TRBJ2-3; d_call: -; cdr3_aa: CAWSSGVASGNTDTQYF; cdr3_nt: TGTGCCTGGAGCTCAGGGGTGGCTAGCGGTAACACAGATACGCAGTATTTT
clone_size: few; v_call: TRBV6-5; j_call: TRBJ1-3; d_call: -; cdr3_aa: CASSYSPGDTIYF; cdr3_nt: TGTGCCAGCAGTTATTCTCCCGGGGACACCATATATTTT
clone_size: many; v_call: TRBV10-3; j_call: TRBJ1-6; d_call: TRBD1; cdr3_aa: CAISESGQGGSPLHF; cdr3_nt: TGTGCCATCAGTGAGTCGGGACAGGGAGGTTCACCCCTCCACTTT
clone_size: few; v_call: TRBV7-6; j_call: TRBJ1-5; d_call: -; cdr3_aa: CASSSFGARNQPQHF; cdr3_nt: TGTGCCAGCAGCTCCTTTGGGGCCCGCAATCAGCCCCAGCATTTT
clone_size: many; v_call: TRBV2; j_call: TRBJ1-3; d_call: -; cdr3_aa: CASGAASSGNTIYF; cdr3_nt: TGTGCCAGCGGAGCGGCAAGCTCTGGAAACACCATATATTTT
clone_size: few; v_call: TRBV9; j_call: TRBJ2-3; d_call: TRBD2; cdr3_aa: CASSPELSGSLADTQYF; cdr3_nt: TGTGCCAGCAGCCCAGAGCTGAGCGGGAGTTTGGCAGATACGCAGTATTTT
clone_size: -; v_call: TRBV27; j_call: TRBJ2-1; d_call: -; cdr3_aa: CASSFWGRTPNEQFF; cdr3_nt: TGTGCCAGCAGTTTTTGGGGGAGAACCCCCAATGAGCAGTTCTTC
clone_size: few; v_call: TRBV7-8; j_call: TRBJ1-3; d_call: -; cdr3_aa: CASGRDSTPGNTIYF; cdr3_nt: TGTGCCAGCGGCCGGGACTCAACCCCTGGAAACACCATATATTTT
clone_size: few; v_call: TRBV7-2; j_call: TRBJ2-3; d_call: -; cdr3_aa: CASSLTVGVLDTQYF; cdr3_nt: TGTGCCAGCAGCTTAACTGTGGGAGTTTTAGATACGCAGTATTTT
clone_size: -; v_call: TRBV7-9; j_call: TRBJ2-5; d_call: TRBD2; cdr3_aa: CASSTSSAGGPGETQYF; cdr3_nt: TGTGCCAGCAGCACGAGTTCAGCGGGAGGGCCCGGGGAGACCCAGTACTTC
clone_size: few; v_call: TRBV28; j_call: TRBJ1-4; d_call: TRBD1; cdr3_aa: CASSPWTGGGDNEKLFF; cdr3_nt: TGTGCCAGCAGTCCCTGGACAGGGGGGGGGGATAATGAAAAACTGTTTTTT
clone_size: -; v_call: TRBV7-8; j_call: TRBJ2-5; d_call: TRBD2; cdr3_aa: CASSPGLAKETQYF; cdr3_nt: TGTGCCAGCAGTCCCGGACTAGCAAAAGAGACCCAGTACTTC
clone_size: many; v_call: TRBV3-1; j_call: TRBJ2-1; d_call: -; cdr3_aa: CASSQDSGNYNEQFF; cdr3_nt: TGTGCCAGCAGCCAAGATTCCGGAAATTACAATGAGCAGTTCTTC
clone_size: -; v_call: TRBV7-9; j_call: TRBJ2-5; d_call: TRBD1; cdr3_aa: CASSLASLTGGVKTQYF; cdr3_nt: TGTGCCAGCAGCTTAGCGTCCCTAACAGGGGGCGTAAAGACCCAGTACTTC
clone_size: -; v_call: TRBV3-1; j_call: TRBJ2-5; d_call: -; cdr3_aa: CASSQDSTVQETQYF; cdr3_nt: TGTGCCAGCAGCCAAGACTCGACGGTACAGGAGACCCAGTACTTC
clone_size: -; v_call: TRBV7-2; j_call: TRBJ2-2; d_call: TRBD1; cdr3_aa: CASSLDGQGGNTGELFF; cdr3_nt: TGTGCCAGCAGCTTAGACGGACAGGGCGGCAACACCGGGGAGCTGTTTTTT
clone_size: many; v_call: TRBV2; j_call: TRBJ2-7; d_call: TRBD2; cdr3_aa: CASSLGLGVYEQYF; cdr3_nt: TGTGCCAGCAGCTTAGGACTAGGGGTCTACGAGCAGTACTTC
clone_size: many; v_call: TRBV10-3; j_call: TRBJ1-2; d_call: -; cdr3_aa: CAISEGYNGYTF; cdr3_nt: TGTGCCATCAGTGAGGGATATAATGGCTACACCTTC
clone_size: few; v_call: TRBV11-1; j_call: TRBJ2-5; d_call: -; cdr3_aa: CASSPDRSPKETQYF; cdr3_nt: TGTGCCAGCAGCCCGGACAGAAGCCCTAAAGAGACCCAGTACTTC
clone_size: many; v_call: TRBV28; j_call: TRBJ2-5; d_call: TRBD2; cdr3_aa: CASRTSGLWTQYF; cdr3_nt: TGTGCCAGCAGGACTAGCGGACTCTGGACCCAGTACTTC
clone_size: many; v_call: TRBV7-2; j_call: TRBJ2-7; d_call: TRBD2; cdr3_aa: CASSLRTSGRGNEQYF; cdr3_nt: TGTGCCAGCAGCCTGAGGACTAGCGGGAGAGGGAACGAGCAGTACTTC
clone_size: few; v_call: TRBV7-2; j_call: TRBJ1-2; d_call: -; cdr3_aa: CASSAESLGVGYTF; cdr3_nt: TGTGCCAGCAGCGCAGAGAGTCTTGGGGTGGGCTACACCTTC
clone_size: many; v_call: TRBV12-3/TRBV12-4; j_call: TRBJ2-1; d_call: TRBD2; cdr3_aa: CASKRGASGENEQFF; cdr3_nt: TGTGCCAGCAAGAGGGGGGCTAGCGGGGAAAATGAGCAGTTCTTC
clone_size: -; v_call: TRBV5-1; j_call: TRBJ2-7; d_call: TRBD2; cdr3_aa: CASSLTSGIWYEQYF; cdr3_nt: TGCGCCAGCAGCTTGACTAGCGGGATTTGGTACGAGCAGTACTTC
clone_size: few; v_call: TRBV28; j_call: TRBJ2-6; d_call: TRBD2; cdr3_aa: CASSTLGLAGGSGANVLTF; cdr3_nt: TGTGCCAGCAGTACACTGGGACTAGCGGGAGGCTCTGGGGCCAACGTCCTGACTTTC
clone_size: -; v_call: TRBV11-2; j_call: TRBJ2-1; d_call: TRBD1; cdr3_aa: CASSSDRGIEQFF; cdr3_nt: TGTGCCAGCAGCTCGGACAGGGGGATTGAGCAGTTCTTC
clone_size: -; v_call: TRBV27; j_call: TRBJ2-7; d_call: -; cdr3_aa: CASSGRADNEQYF; cdr3_nt: TGTGCCAGCAGTGGCAGGGCGGACAACGAGCAGTACTTC
clone_size: many; v_call: TRBV28; j_call: TRBJ2-5; d_call: -; cdr3_aa: CASSLLRGSQETQYF; cdr3_nt: TGTGCCAGCAGTTTACTCAGGGGCAGTCAAGAGACCCAGTACTTC
clone_size: many; v_call: TRBV11-2; j_call: TRBJ2-1; d_call: -; cdr3_aa: CASSGEQGRYNEQFF; cdr3_nt: TGTGCCAGCAGCGGGGAGCAGGGGCGTTACAATGAGCAGTTCTTC
clone_size: -; v_call: TRBV4-2; j_call: TRBJ1-1; d_call: -; cdr3_aa: CASSQVNQETEAFF; cdr3_nt: TGTGCCAGCAGCCAAGTTAATCAGGAGACTGAAGCTTTCTTT
clone_size: many; v_call: TRBV3-1; j_call: TRBJ1-1; d_call: -; cdr3_aa: CASSGVTEAFF; cdr3_nt: TGTGCCAGCAGCGGGGTAACTGAAGCTTTCTTT
clone_size: few; v_call: TRBV7-9; j_call: TRBJ2-3; d_call: -; cdr3_aa: CASTRSGLVTDTQYF; cdr3_nt: TGTGCCAGCACCAGAAGCGGCCTCGTCACAGATACGCAGTATTTT
clone_size: many; v_call: TRBV28; j_call: TRBJ2-3; d_call: TRBD1; cdr3_aa: CASTTTRDRRDTQYF; cdr3_nt: TGTGCCAGCACTACGACCCGGGACAGGAGAGATACGCAGTATTTT
clone_size: many; v_call: TRBV12-3/TRBV12-4; j_call: TRBJ2-7; d_call: TRBD1; cdr3_aa: CASSYDRVIYEQYF; cdr3_nt: TGTGCCAGCAGTTACGACAGGGTCATCTACGAGCAGTACTTC
clone_size: many; v_call: TRBV9; j_call: TRBJ2-5; d_call: TRBD1; cdr3_aa: CASSGHRGRKETQYF; cdr3_nt: TGTGCCAGCAGCGGCCACAGGGGGAGGAAGGAGACCCAGTACTTC